Listed below are T cell receptor beta chains from one sample, sequenced in a study of response to subunit inactivated influenza vaccine. Each CDR3 protein is one row after TCRdb ran MiXCR on the RT-PCR reads. The table has about 800,000 distinct CDR3 sequences, 21% seen once. Sequences were derived from PBMCs from blood, sampled 5 days after vaccination. These receptors all come from a man in his fifties who received an inactivated influenza vaccine. Both conserved end residues are part of each CDR3. Fields, in order: clone size, D gene, J gene, V gene, CDR3 protein, CDR3 DNA. The D gene is left open where the match is weak. Not every row has a clone size; where given, it reads once, few, many or a size class.

>few|NA|TRBJ2-7|TRBV5-1
CASSFQGPSSYEQYF
TGCGCCAGCAGCTTCCAGGGCCCCTCCTCCTACGAGCAGTACTTC
>NA|TRBD1|TRBJ1-1|TRBV15
CATSRTTGGTEAFF
TGTGCCACCAGCAGAACAACAGGGGGCACTGAAGCTTTCTTT
>few|NA|TRBJ1-6|TRBV20-1
CSARDPGYSPLHF
TGCAGTGCTAGAGATCCGGGATATTCACCCCTCCACTTT
>many|TRBD2|TRBJ2-5|TRBV7-2
CASSLTSGSRGGETQYF
TGTGCCAGCAGCTTGACTAGCGGGAGTAGAGGGGGAGAGACCCAGTACTTC
>few|NA|TRBJ1-6|TRBV5-1
CASSWSVAGHNSPLHF
TGCGCCAGCAGCTGGAGTGTGGCAGGCCATAATTCACCCCTCCACTTT
>few|NA|TRBJ2-3|TRBV6-1
CASRDAGTSTDTQYF
TGTGCCAGCAGGGACGCAGGGACTAGCACAGATACGCAGTATTTT
>NA|TRBD2|TRBJ2-3|TRBV5-1
CASSISGITDTQYF
TGCGCCAGCAGCATTAGCGGGATTACAGATACGCAGTATTTT
>NA|NA|TRBJ1-2|TRBV2
CASSEAGSWYGYTF
TGTGCCAGCAGTGAAGCGGGGTCATGGTATGGCTACACCTTC
>NA|TRBD2|TRBJ2-3|TRBV29-1
CSVEDLASGYSTDTQYF
TGCAGCGTTGAAGATCTGGCTAGCGGGTATAGCACAGATACGCAGTATTTT
>NA|TRBD1|TRBJ2-5|TRBV6-2/TRBV6-3
CASSYPPATGIGETQYF
TGTGCCAGCAGTTACCCCCCGGCGACAGGGATAGGGGAGACCCAGTACTTC
>few|TRBD2|TRBJ2-1|TRBV6-2/TRBV6-3
CASTPSGTSAREQFF
TGTGCCAGCACCCCAAGCGGGACTTCCGCGCGTGAGCAGTTCTTC
>few|NA|TRBJ2-1|TRBV20-1
CSATGAGIYNEQFF
TGCAGTGCTACTGGGGCGGGAATATACAATGAGCAGTTCTTC
>NA|NA|TRBJ2-7|TRBV7-9
CASSLAGYPYEQYF
TGTGCCAGCAGCTTAGCGGGGTACCCCTACGAGCAGTACTTC
>few|NA|TRBJ1-1|TRBV5-1
CASSLRPEGNTEAFF
TGCGCCAGCAGCTTGCGGCCGGAGGGGAACACTGAAGCTTTCTTT
>NA|NA|TRBJ2-3|TRBV28
CASGSLTQSGSTDTQYF
TGTGCCAGCGGGAGCCTAACTCAGAGTGGCAGCACAGATACGCAGTATTTT
>NA|NA|TRBJ2-3|TRBV20-1
CSARPLGRETDTQYF
TGCAGTGCTAGACCCTTGGGCAGGGAAACAGATACGCAGTATTTT
>NA|TRBD2|TRBJ2-3|TRBV12-3/TRBV12-4
CASSLLADQDTQYF
TGTGCCAGCAGCCTTCTAGCGGACCAGGATACGCAGTATTTT
>NA|NA|TRBJ1-3|TRBV12-3/TRBV12-4
CASSLGRLGGNTIYF
TGTGCCAGCAGTTTAGGCAGGCTGGGGGGAAACACCATATATTTT
>few|NA|TRBJ2-1|TRBV10-3
CAIRTGGPYNEQFF
TGTGCCATCAGGACCGGGGGGCCCTACAATGAGCAGTTCTTC
>few|NA|TRBJ2-7|TRBV7-9
CASSSPPGVYEQYF
TGTGCCAGCAGCTCCCCCCCGGGAGTCTACGAGCAGTACTTC
>NA|TRBD2|TRBJ2-7|TRBV13
CASSSITSGSSYEQYF
TGTGCCAGCAGCTCCATAACTAGCGGGAGCTCCTACGAGCAGTACTTC
>few|NA|TRBJ2-5|TRBV20-1
CSALRVVALETQYF
TGCAGTGCTCTCCGGGTGGTGGCTCTAGAGACCCAGTACTTC